The entry below describes one T cell receptor (beta chain). The antigen is not known. This specimen belongs to a study of T cells in Graves' hyperthyroidism and ophthalmopathy. PBMCs came from over 8.5 ml fresh peripheral blood. V gave up 3 bases and J gave up 2 bases; unmatched junction bases: 15. This CDR3 is built from 19 residues. Germline CDR1 LNHNV, CDR2 YYDKDF (reference sequence). General study findings and limits: The model predicted ophthalmopathy a median approximately six months before onset. Most thyroid clonotypes with frequency above 0.001 were detected in blood.

RNA transcripts yielded amplified TCR beta CDR3 regions. Primed by the HTBI set, a first-round RT-PCR was run on the TCR CDR3. TCRdb called the multiplex PCR reads again in MiXCR, with one record for every CDR3 protein. The sample shows roughly 93,000 distinct CDR3 sequences, under 65% of them seen only once. The TCR sequence derives from a middle-aged woman with Graves' hyperthyroidism. Sequencing input: blood. The chain carries TRBV15 and TRBJ2-5; 10 bases map to TRBD2. CDR3 sequence (DNA): TGTGCCACCAGCAGCCGACGGGGGGCTAGCGGGAGCCGTCAAGAGACCCAGTACTTC. It specifies CATSSRRGASGSRQETQYF.